The T cell receptor (beta chain) described here comes from a study of T cell clonotyping in hematopoietic cell transplantation. Comment on this clone: Antigen unknown.

Study results and caveats: At the given depth, recipient repertoires were over 95% de novo clonotypes.

The length of the CDR3 is 14 residues. Germline-derived CDR1 and CDR2 are SGHRS and YFSETQ. V was clipped by 2 bases and J by 5 bases; unmatched bases: 5. Using immunoSEQ multiplex PCR, the repertoire was profiled, and TCRdb retains in-frame clones only, with some absent. This table has 40,000 to 55,000 clones, approximately 94% appearing once. Sequencing input: peripheral blood mononuclear cells. This TCR was recovered from a woman in her forties or fifties in good health. Some clones in this sample may be carry-over from other donors' samples. V gene TRBV5-1 combines with J gene TRBJ2-5; 8 bases map to TRBD1. CDR3 bases: TGCGCCAGCAGCTTCTTCAGGGGGCGTGAGACCCAGTACTTC. Amino acids: CASSFFRGRETQYF.